This TCR beta chain stems from a study of naive and memory T cell subsets. Per the germline V gene, CDR1 is GTSNPN and CDR2 is SVGIG (reference sequence). The CDR3 runs 17 residues. V trimming: 4 bases; J trimming: 0 bases; junction bases outside the gene matches: 8. Sorting gates: effector memory CD45RA-CD27-, EMRA CD45RA+CD27-. The beta constant-region primer was an equimolar mix of two oligonucleotides covering TRBC1 and TRBC2. One entry per CDR3 protein, called by TCRdb with MiXCR from the UMI-ligation and nested PCR reads. The repertoire holds 29,000 or so distinct CDR3 sequences, with around 10% as singletons. This clonotype occurred a few times.

Sequenced input: effector memory CD4+ T cells from blood. Noted subset: effector memory, CD45RA- CD27-. The chain couples TRBV30 to TRBJ2-3; 12 nucleotides align to TRBD2. This TCR derives from a human donor in good health. CDR3 loop: CAWIRLAGALSTDTQYF. The DNA of the CDR3 is TGTGCCTGGATTCGACTAGCGGGGGCCCTTAGCACAGATACGCAGTATTTT.